One and the same sample provided the 21 T cell receptor beta chains below, sequenced in a study of early stage breast cancer tumors. Assay: immunoSEQ multiplex PCR; the TCRdb copy retains only in-frame clones and omits some. Of some 47,000 clones listed, approximately 80% are singletons. The sample consisted of blood. These receptors were collected from a person aged 45 to 59 with breast cancer.

The gene calls are TRBV9 and TRBJ1-3; TRBD1 might be the D (5 bases). V lost 4 bases to trimming and J lost 0 bases, with 11 bases between them. The CDR3 runs 15 residues. Germline V gene lookup returns CDR1 SGDLS and CDR2 YYNGEE. CDR3 loop: CASSRGDFSGNTIYF. The CDR3 DNA sequence: TGTGCCAGCAGCAGAGGGGATTTCTCTGGAAACACCATATATTTT.

The chain is built from TRBV9 and TRBJ2-7; no definite D call. Trimming pared 0 bases from V and 0 bases from J, leaving 4 bases between. Germline CDR1 and CDR2: SGDLS and YYNGEE. This CDR3 has 13 amino acids. The CDR3 DNA sequence: TGTGCCAGCAGCGTAGGACACTCCTACGAGCAGTACTTC. Protein: CASSVGHSYEQYF.

The chain carries TRBV12-5 and TRBJ2-1; 10 nucleotides align to TRBD2. After removal of 2 bases from V and 1 base from J, the junction contained 14 bases not matched to a gene. Germline V CDR1 and CDR2: LGHNT, FRNRAP. The CDR3 sequence is 20 residues long. The CDR3 region has the DNA TGTGCTAGTGGTTTGCTCCCGGGAGCGGGGGGGCCGGGGTCCTACAATGAGCAGTTCTTC. The encoded protein is CASGLLPGAGGPGSYNEQFF.

This chain connects TRBV11-2 to TRBJ2-7; 12 bases map to TRBD2. This CDR3 is 15 amino acids long. Germline CDR1 SGHAT, CDR2 FQNNGV. V trimming: 1 base; J trimming: 3 bases; junction bases outside the gene matches: 1. This CDR3 is CASSLVLAGGYEQYF. As DNA, the CDR3 is TGTGCCAGCAGCTTAGTACTAGCGGGGGGCTACGAGCAGTACTTC.

This chain connects TRBV14 to TRBJ2-2; 7 bases are a match to TRBD1. V lost 8 bases to trimming and J lost 5 bases; unmatched junction nucleotides: 14. Germline V gene sequence: CDR1 SGHDN, CDR2 FVKESK. This CDR3 has 16 amino acids. The CDR3 is CASPLITTGLTGELFF. Here the CDR3 DNA reads TGTGCCAGCCCTCTGATTACGACAGGGTTGACCGGGGAGCTGTTTTTT. Full variable domain (outside the CDR3, taken from reference TRBV14 and TRBJ2-2): EAGVTQFPSHSVIEKGQTVTLRCDPISGHDNLYWYRRVMGKEIKFLLHFVKESKQDESGMPNNRFLAERTGGTYSTLKVQPAELEDSGVYFCASPLITTGLTGELFFGEGSRLTVL.

V gene TRBV7-2 combines with J gene TRBJ2-7; 10 bases are shared with TRBD2. There are 17 residues in the CDR3. V lost 4 bases to trimming and J lost 4 bases; unmatched junction nucleotides: 13. Germline CDR1 is SGHTA and CDR2 is FQGNSA. CDR3 coding DNA: TGTGCCAGCAGCTCGTCCTCTAGCGGGGGCCGGTTTTACGAGCAGTACTTC. This sequence encodes CASSSSSSGGRFYEQYF. Together with reference TRBV7-2 and TRBJ2-7, the CDR3 gives the full variable domain: GAGVSQSPSNKVTEKGKDVELRCDPISGHTALYWYRQSLGQGLEFLIYFQGNSAPDKSGLPSDRFSAERTGGSVSTLTIQRTQQEDSAVYLCASSSSSSGGRFYEQYFGPGTRLTVT.

The rearrangement links TRBV29-1 to TRBJ1-1; 8 bases map to TRBD1. The ends lost 3 bases at V and 5 bases at J; junction bases unmatched: 8. CDR1 SQVTM and CDR2 ANQGSEA come from the germline V gene. The CDR3 length is 14 residues. DNA for the CDR3: TGCAGCGTTGATGCAGGGGGCAGGGGGACTGAAGCTTTCTTT. It is translated as CSVDAGGRGTEAFF. Together with reference TRBV29-1 and TRBJ1-1, the CDR3 gives the full variable domain: SAVISQKPSRDICQRGTSLTIQCQVDSQVTMMFWYRQQPGQSLTLIATANQGSEATYESGFVIDKFPISRPNLTFSTLTVSNMSPEDSSIYLCSVDAGGRGTEAFFGQGTRLTVV.

V gene TRBV10-3 combines with J gene TRBJ2-3; the match to TRBD2 covers 8 bases. CDR3 length: 17 amino acids. V dropped 4 bases and J dropped 3; count of bases not matched to a gene: 12. Germline CDR1 and CDR2: ENHRY and SYGVKD. In DNA form, the CDR3 reads TGTGCCATCAGTGCCGGAACGGGGGGGCTTGGTACAGATACGCAGTATTTT. Its translation: CAISAGTGGLGTDTQYF.

The CDR3 nucleotides read TGTGCCAGCAGCTTAACGGCCTCAGGGGCCCAGTACTTC. Its protein is CASSLTASGAQYF. This chain joins TRBV7-3 and TRBJ2-5, with a possible D match to TRBD1 (6 bases). Trimming pared 0 bases from V and 9 bases from J, leaving 11 bases between. The V gene's germline CDR1 is SGHTA and CDR2 FQGTGA. This CDR3 has 13 residues.

The chain combines TRBV18 with TRBJ2-6; a possible D gene is TRBD1 (6 bases). Trimming took off 3 bases at V and 2 bases at J, with 14 bases between the two ends. Germline CDR1 reads KGHSH; CDR2 reads LQKENI. The CDR3 is 17 residues long. CDR3 sequence (DNA): TGTGCCAGCTCACCGGGGGACACAGTGACTGGGGCCAACGTCCTGACTTTC. Its protein product is CASSPGDTVTGANVLTF.

Concerning this clone itself: Mismatch with germline at one junction end may stem from a read error. This chain links TRBV18 with TRBJ2-2; D not resolved. The germline CDR1 and CDR2 sequences are KGHSH and LQKENI. This CDR3 comprises 13 residues. Written as DNA, the CDR3 is TGCGGCAGTCGAGAGACGAACACCGGGGAGCTGTTTTTT. Translation: CGSRETNTGELFF.

The J gene is TRBJ2-1, the V gene TRBV5-8; D is possibly TRBD2 (5 bases). The V gene's germline CDR1 is SGHTS and CDR2 YDEGEE. This CDR3 spans 13 amino acids. Trimming took 2 bases from V and 4 from J, leaving 7 bases between them. The CDR3 protein is CASSFTGYNEQFF. For the CDR3, the DNA is TGTGCCAGCAGCTTTACGGGGTACAATGAGCAGTTCTTC.

V is TRBV28 and J is TRBJ1-4; no definite D call. Deletions cut 2 bases from V and 4 bases from J, with 8 bases between. This CDR3 is 14 amino acids long. CDR1 and CDR2 from the germline V gene are MDHEN and SYDVKM. CDR3 sequence reads: CASSLGGLNEKLFF. The CDR3 DNA follows: TGTGCCAGCAGTTTAGGCGGGCTTAATGAAAAACTGTTTTTT. Combining the CDR3 with reference TRBV28 and TRBJ1-4 gives the whole variable domain DVKVTQSSRYLVKRTGEKVFLECVQDMDHENMFWYRQDPGLGLRLIYFSYDVKMKEKGDIPEGYSVSREKKERFSLILESASTNQTSMYLCASSLGGLNEKLFFGSGTQLSVL.

CDR3 nucleotide sequence: TGTGCCAGCAGCGAAAACCGGGACAGGGGGCCTAGCTCTGGAAACACCATATATTTT. As protein: CASSENRDRGPSSGNTIYF. The V and J genes are TRBV9 and TRBJ1-3; 12 nucleotides agree with TRBD1. This CDR3 is 19 amino acids long. V lost 3 bases to trimming and J lost 0 bases; unmatched junction nucleotides: 10. The V gene's germline CDR1 is SGDLS and CDR2 YYNGEE. Looking up the rest from reference TRBV9 and TRBJ1-3 gives the full variable domain: DSGVTQTPKHLITATGQRVTLRCSPRSGDLSVYWYQQSLDQGLQFLIQYYNGEERAKGNILERFSAQQFPDLHSELNLSSLELGDSALYFCASSENRDRGPSSGNTIYFGEGSWLTVV.

CDR3 sequence: CASSSGGPQPQHF. DNA of the CDR3: TGTGCCAGTAGTAGCGGGGGTCCTCAGCCCCAGCATTTT. The J gene is TRBJ1-5, the V gene TRBV19; D perhaps matches TRBD1 (5 bases). Per germline, CDR1 LNHDA and CDR2 SQIVND (reference sequence). This CDR3 is 13 amino acids long. Between the trimmed V and J ends, which lost 4 bases and 6 bases, there was a span of 10 bases.

The chain employs TRBV6-1 and TRBJ2-7; the D gene is possibly TRBD2 (6 bases). Germline values: CDR1 MNHNS, CDR2 SASEGT. V lost 10 bases and J 2 bases, leaving 21 bases between the germline ends. The CDR3 loop spans 15 amino acids. CDR3 loop: CATRPGGTVTYEQYF. In DNA, the CDR3 is TGTGCCACACGCCCTGGGGGGACTGTAACCTACGAGCAGTACTTC.

J is TRBJ2-1 and V is TRBV6-5; TRBD1 agrees at 10 bases. The germline gives CDR1 MNHEY, CDR2 SVGAGI. The V gene end was trimmed by 4 bases and the J gene end by 14 bases; junction bases not matched to a gene: 14. The CDR3 consists of 15 residues. The CDR3 nucleotides read TGTGCCAGCAGTTTTGGGGGGCCGGGACAGGGGAAGGAGTTCTTC. This gives the protein CASSFGGPGQGKEFF.

The chain is built from TRBV28 and TRBJ1-2, with TRBD1 matching over 8 bases. After removal of 2 bases from V and 7 bases from J, the junction contained 6 bases not matched to a gene. This CDR3 has 14 residues. Germline V gives CDR1 MDHEN, CDR2 SYDVKM. CDR3 region: CASSLHGQGGGYTF. The CDR3 DNA follows: TGTGCCAGCAGTTTACACGGACAGGGCGGTGGCTACACCTTC.

DNA for the CDR3: TGTGCCAGCTCCCCGGACAGGGCCAGTCTCTATGGCTACACCTTC. Translating it yields CASSPDRASLYGYTF. The V and J genes are TRBV18 and TRBJ1-2; the match to TRBD1 covers 8 bases. V was pared by 6 bases and J by 4 bases, with 10 bases of the junction left unmatched. The length of the CDR3 is 15 residues. Germline V gene data show CDR1 as KGHSH and CDR2 as LQKENI. The variable domain in full, with the rest retrieved from reference TRBV18 and TRBJ1-2, is NAGVMQNPRHLVRRRGQEARLRCSPMKGHSHVYWYRQLPEEGLKFMVYLQKENIIDESGMPKERFSAEFPKEGPSILRIQQVVRGDSAAYFCASSPDRASLYGYTFGSGTRLTVV.

The V and J genes are TRBV27 and TRBJ2-7; unclear D gene. CDR1 and CDR2 (germline): MNHEY, SMNVEV (reference sequence). V dropped 0 bases and J dropped 1 base, with 4 bases sitting between them. This CDR3 is 13 amino acids long. In nucleotides, the CDR3 is TGTGCCAGCAGTTTATCCGGATCCTACGAGCAGTACTTC. Translating gives CASSLSGSYEQYF.

The CDR3 loop reads CASRRGPIDGNTIYF. The CDR3, as DNA: TGTGCCAGCCGCCGGGGGCCCATAGATGGAAACACCATATATTTT. The V gene is TRBV6-1, the J gene TRBJ1-3, with D possibly being TRBD1 (6 bases). The CDR3 length is 15 residues. Trimming pared 8 bases from V and 3 bases from J, leaving 17 bases between. Germline CDR1 is MNHNS and CDR2 is SASEGT.